The clone carrying this TCR beta chain was seen a handful of times. What it recognizes is unknown. This entry belongs to a study of Graves' ophthalmopathy and Graves' hyperthyroidism. Across the study: Peripheral blood (taken before any treatment) was collected at initial diagnosis. General observations from the study: An approximately 84% specificity and approximately 88% sensitivity were achieved by a 13-signature model that separated ophthalmopathy from stable hyperthyroidism.

CDR1 is LGHDT, CDR2 YNNKEL, per germline (reference sequence). V was pared by 4 bases and J by 2 bases, with 20 bases of the junction left unmatched. This CDR3 has 20 amino acids. Other autoimmune disease, uncontrolled infection, pregnancy and lactation led to exclusion. The diagnosis was founded upon clinical symptoms, serum thyroxine, TRAb, thyroid ultrasound and orbital computed tomography. Amplifying from RNA transcripts, the study obtained TCR beta CDR3 regions. First-round RT-PCR used HTBI primers; second-round multiplex PCR followed. TCRdb analysed the multiplex PCR reads with MiXCR anew, one entry per CDR3 protein. The sample lists about 220,000 distinct CDR3 sequences, approximately 21% occurring once.

Sequencing input: peripheral blood. This receptor was obtained from a woman aged 45-59 years with Graves' ophthalmopathy. This sequence joins TRBV3-1 and TRBJ2-7, with 10 bases identical to TRBD1. CDR3 sequence: CASSPNSLIAGQGTPYEQYF. In DNA form, the CDR3 reads TGTGCCAGCAGCCCGAACTCCTTGATAGCGGGACAGGGGACCCCCTACGAGCAGTACTTC.